The following is a T cell receptor (beta chain) sequence with its context. The source of the sample is a study of T cells in localized non-small cell lung cancer. The CDR3 consists of 14 residues. Germline-derived CDR1 and CDR2 are SNHLY and FYNNEI. V lost 8 bases and J 7 bases, leaving 20 bases between the germline ends. Sequencing was performed with immunoSEQ multiplex PCR; in TCRdb, only in-frame clones are kept and a portion is missing. Among 45,000 to 55,000 clones listed, more than 80% were seen once. The sample here was peripheral blood, taken before any cancer treatment. The chain employs TRBV2 and TRBJ2-5, with a weak D call TRBD2 (6 bases). This TCR derives from a male donor at least 60 years old with stage III squamous cell lung carcinoma. The CDR3 protein is CASLGAGISGTQYF. The CDR3 DNA reads TGTGCCAGCTTGGGTGCGGGGATCTCAGGGACCCAGTACTTC.